Listed here are 30 T cell receptor beta chains from one sample, sequenced in a study of OX40 agonist ivuxolimab in advanced cancers. Libraries were prepared by immunoSEQ multiplex PCR; TCRdb keeps only in-frame clonotypes and omits some of them. Of roughly 74,000 clones in the sample, approximately 93% are singletons; the top ten hold roughly 22%. This specimen was CD4+ or CD8+ T cells sorted from blood, taken in a trial of the OX40 agonist ivuxolimab. Every receptor here comes from an adult with an advanced solid tumor such as melanoma, head and neck, liver or kidney cancer.

As concerns this clone: A read error may account for a junction end that differs from germline. The rearrangement links TRBV30 to TRBJ1-6, with D unclear. Germline CDR1 is GTSNPN and CDR2 is SVGIG (reference sequence). The CDR3 is made up of 17 amino acids. In DNA form, the CDR3 reads TGTGCCTGGAGTGATTCAGCTCGGTTCTCCTATAATTCGCCCCTCCACTTT. Residues: CAWSDSARFSYNSPLHF.

The chain has TRBV6-5 and TRBJ1-1; no reliable D call. Deletions cut 5 bases from V and 4 bases from J, with 8 bases between. From germline, CDR1 is MNHEY and CDR2 SVGAGI. The CDR3 is 12 residues long. The DNA for the CDR3 is TGTGCCAGCAGTCCCGCGGGCACTGAAGCTTTCTTT. Translating it yields CASSPAGTEAFF.

The J gene is TRBJ2-5, the V gene TRBV7-9; D might be TRBD2 (5 bases). The J call may be incorrect, as the DNA end agrees better with TRBJ2-7. This CDR3 contains 13 residues. Germline CDR1 reads SEHNR; CDR2 reads FQNEAQ (reference sequence). The CDR3 DNA follows: TGTGCCAGCAGCTTAACGGGAATGTACGAGCAGTACTTC. Its translation is CASSLTGMYEQYF.

The J gene is TRBJ2-2, the V gene TRBV5-1; 7 positions match TRBD1. This CDR3 has 15 residues. Germline V gene data show CDR1 as SGHRS and CDR2 as YFSETQ. Trimming cost V 4 bases and J 2 bases; bases outside gene matches: 5. Written as DNA, the CDR3 is TGCGCCAGCAGCGGATGGGACAGCAACACCGGGGAGCTGTTTTTT. Amino acids: CASSGWDSNTGELFF.

Turning to this clone: Other DNA variants within this sample encode the same CDR3. V and J are TRBV5-6 and TRBJ1-1; 7 bases are a match to TRBD1. V lost 4 bases and J lost 5; bases outside the gene matches: 11. The CDR3 covers 15 residues. Germline lookup yields CDR1 SGHDT and CDR2 YYEEEE. This CDR3 reads CASSLDRVLGTEAFF. The CDR3 DNA sequence: TGTGCCAGCAGCCTCGACAGGGTTTTAGGTACTGAAGCTTTCTTT.

The V and J genes are TRBV9 and TRBJ1-2; tentatively, D is TRBD1 (6 bases). Germline assignment: CDR1 SGDLS and CDR2 YYNGEE. V was cut by 0 bases and J by 3 bases, with 9 bases left in between. This CDR3 contains 14 residues. CDR3 DNA sequence: TGTGCCAGCAGCGTAGCTAACAGGGACTATGGCTACACCTTC. This codes for CASSVANRDYGYTF.

The rearrangement uses TRBV4-1 and TRBJ1-5; D gene unclear. The V gene's germline CDR1 is MGHRA and CDR2 YSYEKL. The CDR3 spans 15 residues. With 0 bases removed from V and 3 bases from J, the gap between germline ends came to 9 bases. This CDR3 is CASSQEAGYNQPQHF. The CDR3 nucleotides are TGCGCCAGCAGCCAAGAGGCCGGGTACAATCAGCCCCAGCATTTT.

The gene calls are TRBV4-3 and TRBJ2-7; D is possibly TRBD1 or TRBD2 (5 bases each). Per germline, CDR1 LGHNA and CDR2 YSLEER. V shed 3 bases and J shed 4 bases, with 16 bases lying between them. This CDR3 region has 15 residues. DNA for the CDR3: TGCGCCAGCAGCCATGGGACCGGGACCTTTTACGAGCAGTACTTC. Its translation: CASSHGTGTFYEQYF.

V is TRBV27 and J is TRBJ2-3; 7 positions match TRBD2. CDR3 length: 15 amino acids. V shed 5 bases, J shed 6 bases, and the junction held 11 bases outside the gene matches. The germline CDR1 and CDR2 sequences are MNHEY and SMNVEV (reference sequence). DNA for the CDR3: TGTGCCAGCAGTCCCCTGGGGAGGGGTTTCGATACGCAGTATTTT. Translating it yields CASSPLGRGFDTQYF.

This rearrangement joins TRBV27 to TRBJ1-1; D not resolved. Trimming cost V 8 bases and J 1 base, with 14 bases left between them. This CDR3 is built from 14 residues. CDR1 is MNHEY and CDR2 is SMNVEV in the germline V gene (reference sequence). In DNA form, the CDR3 reads TGTGCCAGCTGCAGACTCGACCGGAACACTGAAGCTTTCTTT. Amino acid sequence: CASCRLDRNTEAFF.

Only one count was recorded for this clone. The DNA of the CDR3 is TGCGCCAGCAGCCAGGAGAGAACCTACGAGCAGTACTTC. This sequence encodes CASSQERTYEQYF. The chain employs TRBV4-3 and TRBJ2-7, with D unresolved. Looked up from germline, CDR1 is LGHNA and CDR2 is YSLEER. The CDR3 has 13 residues. The ends were cut back, 3 bases at V and 2 bases at J, with 8 bases in the middle.

The V gene is TRBV30, the J gene TRBJ1-2; 10 bases agree with TRBD1. The CDR3 has 15 residues. Germline V gene data show CDR1 as GTSNPN and CDR2 as SVGIG (reference sequence). The ends lost 1 base at V and 5 bases at J; junction bases unmatched: 7. CDR3 DNA: TGTGCCTGGAGTGCCCGACAGGGGGCGAGGTATGGCTACACCTTC. Its translation: CAWSARQGARYGYTF.

The chain carries TRBV10-2 and TRBJ1-5; no clear D gene. The CDR3 consists of 12 residues. Between the trimmed V and J ends, which lost 2 bases and 9 bases, there was a span of 8 bases. The germline CDR1 and CDR2 sequences are WSHSY and SAAADI. The CDR3 here is CASSEAEGPQHF. CDR3 sequence (DNA): TGCGCCAGCAGTGAGGCCGAGGGGCCCCAGCATTTT.

V is TRBV2 and J is TRBJ2-3; a weak D match, TRBD2 (5 bases). The CDR3 sequence is 15 residues long. Germline V lookup: CDR1 SNHLY, CDR2 FYNNEI. The ends were cut back, 6 bases at V and 4 bases at J, with 17 bases in the middle. The CDR3 is CASSEGITNSDTQYF. Written as DNA, the CDR3 is TGTGCCAGCAGCGAGGGAATTACGAACTCAGATACGCAGTATTTT.

This clone was counted once. The V call is TRBV7-2, the J call TRBJ2-3; D gene uncertain. Trimming pared 4 bases from V and 6 bases from J, leaving 17 bases between. CDR3 length: 15 amino acids. CDR1 and CDR2 (germline): SGHTA, FQGNSA. The CDR3 here is CASSSLDLLDDTQYF. The CDR3 region has the DNA TGTGCCAGCAGCTCACTGGACCTACTGGATGATACGCAGTATTTT.

The chain carries TRBV27 and TRBJ2-1; the D gene is possibly TRBD2 (6 bases). This CDR3 is built from 13 residues. Germline loops: CDR1 MNHEY, CDR2 SMNVEV (reference sequence). V dropped 6 bases and J dropped 5 bases, with 11 bases sitting between them. The CDR3 spells CASSWDFNNEQFF. The CDR3 DNA sequence: TGTGCCAGCAGCTGGGACTTCAACAATGAGCAGTTCTTC.

This clone was counted a single time. The V call is TRBV7-3, the J call TRBJ2-1; 8 nucleotides align to TRBD2. This CDR3 contains 16 residues. V was pared by 5 bases and J by 2 bases, with 8 bases of the junction left unmatched. Germline V gene sequence: CDR1 SGHTA, CDR2 FQGTGA. The CDR3 is CASSRTGTSPYNEQFF. The CDR3 DNA is TGTGCCAGCAGCCGGACCGGGACTAGTCCCTACAATGAGCAGTTCTTC.

The chain carries TRBV6-5 and TRBJ2-7; TRBD2 agrees at 7 bases. Per the germline V gene, CDR1 is MNHEY and CDR2 is SVGAGI. CDR3 length equals 13 residues. The junction had 3 bases not matched to a gene; V was cut back by 2 bases and J by 5 bases. CDR3 residues: CASSYPGGNEQYF. CDR3 bases: TGTGCCAGCAGTTACCCCGGGGGGAACGAGCAGTACTTC.

This chain links TRBV28 with TRBJ2-3; 12 bases align to TRBD2. From germline, CDR1 is MDHEN and CDR2 SYDVKM. The CDR3 sequence is 14 residues long. Trimming removed 4 bases from V and 4 bases from J; junction bases left unmatched: 0. The CDR3 reads CASSWTSGADTQYF. In nucleotides, the CDR3 is TGTGCCAGCAGTTGGACTAGCGGGGCAGATACGCAGTATTTT.

This clone came up once. This chain connects TRBV11-2 to TRBJ2-1, with 7 bases fitting TRBD2. The CDR3 is 17 residues long. Losses at the gene ends were 5 bases for V and 10 bases for J; bases not matched to a gene: 20. CDR1 is SGHAT and CDR2 is FQNNGV in the germline V gene. This CDR3 is CASSPPFGRGVVLEQFF. The CDR3 region has the DNA TGTGCCAGCAGCCCCCCCTTCGGACGGGGGGTAGTATTAGAGCAGTTCTTC. The entire variable domain, with the rest obtained from reference TRBV11-2 and TRBJ2-1, is as follows: EAGVAQSPRYKIIEKRQSVAFWCNPISGHATLYWYQQILGQGPKLLIQFQNNGVVDDSQLPKDRFSAERLKGVDSTLKIQPAKLEDSAVYLCASSPPFGRGVVLEQFFGPGTRLTVL.

J is TRBJ1-6 and V is TRBV5-4; 9 nucleotides line up with TRBD1. Trimming cost V 2 bases and J 7 bases; bases outside gene matches: 7. CDR3 length: 16 amino acids. CDR1 is SGHNT and CDR2 is YYREEE in the germline V gene (reference sequence). Here the CDR3 reads CASSFYGTGLNSPLHF. As DNA, the CDR3 is TGTGCCAGCAGCTTTTATGGGACAGGGCTGAATTCACCCCTCCACTTT.

The CDR3 loop is CASSWPGVPAETQYF. CDR3 in DNA: TGTGCCAGCAGCTGGCCTGGGGTCCCCGCAGAGACCCAGTACTTC. V and J are TRBV7-9 and TRBJ2-5; D is uncertain. The ends were cut back, 4 bases at V and 4 bases at J, with 16 bases in the middle. This CDR3 comprises 15 residues. Looked up from germline, CDR1 is SEHNR and CDR2 is FQNEAQ (reference sequence). Together with reference TRBV7-9 and TRBJ2-5, the CDR3 gives the full variable domain: DTGVSQNPRHKITKRGQNVTFRCDPISEHNRLYWYRQTLGQGPEFLTYFQNEAQLEKSRLLSDRFSAERPKGSFSTLEIQRTEQGDSAMYLCASSWPGVPAETQYFGPGTRLLVL.

V gene TRBV27 combines with J gene TRBJ2-7; 8 bases line up with TRBD1. J lost 4 bases, V lost 3 bases, and 8 bases had no gene match. This CDR3 region has 15 residues. CDR1 is MNHEY and CDR2 is SMNVEV in the germline V gene (reference sequence). CDR3 coding DNA: TGTGCCAGCAGTTTGGCAGGACAGGGCTTTTACGAGCAGTACTTC. This gives the protein CASSLAGQGFYEQYF.

V gene TRBV2 combines with J gene TRBJ1-1; TRBD1 might be the D (6 bases). The CDR3 is made up of 15 amino acids. Per germline, CDR1 SNHLY and CDR2 FYNNEI. The germline V and J ends were trimmed by 6 bases and 1 base, with 15 bases remaining between them. The CDR3 loop is CASRASGTPNTEAFF. CDR3 DNA sequence: TGTGCCAGCAGGGCCTCCGGGACACCGAACACTGAAGCTTTCTTT. Full variable domain (rest looked up from reference TRBV2 and TRBJ1-1): EPEVTQTPSHQVTQMGQEVILRCVPISNHLYFYWYRQILGQKVEFLVSFYNNEISEKSEIFDDQFSVERPDGSNFTLKIRSTKLEDSAMYFCASRASGTPNTEAFFGQGTRLTVV.

The chain combines TRBV19 with TRBJ1-2; 9 nucleotides agree with TRBD1. CDR1 is LNHDA, CDR2 SQIVND, per germline (reference sequence). The V gene end was trimmed by 4 bases and the J gene end by 6 bases; junction bases not matched to a gene: 3. CDR3 size: 13 residues. The CDR3: CASSNGDRDGYTF. The CDR3 DNA follows: TGTGCCAGTAGTAACGGGGACAGGGATGGCTACACCTTC.

V is TRBV7-9 and J is TRBJ2-1; D not resolved. The germline V gene has CDR1 SEHNR and CDR2 FQNEAQ (reference sequence). The CDR3 sequence is 13 residues long. V lost 7 bases to trimming and J lost 9 bases, with 16 bases between them. The CDR3 loop reads CASTIGVGIEQFF. CDR3 DNA: TGTGCCAGCACCATTGGGGTGGGCATTGAGCAGTTCTTC.

The rearrangement links TRBV6-5 to TRBJ2-7; D perhaps matches TRBD1 (6 bases). CDR1 and CDR2 from the germline V gene are MNHEY and SVGAGI. The CDR3 length is 13 residues. V lost 7 bases and J 3 bases, leaving 13 bases between the germline ends. CDR3 coding DNA: TGTGCCAGCACGGGTACAGGGAACTACGAGCAGTACTTC. It is translated as CASTGTGNYEQYF.

This chain joins TRBV27 and TRBJ2-7, with D perhaps TRBD2 (6 bases). This CDR3 contains 18 residues. V shed 2 bases and J shed 5 bases, with 25 bases lying between them. CDR1 and CDR2 from the germline V gene are MNHEY and SMNVEV (reference sequence). The CDR3 region has the DNA TGTGCCAGCAGTTTAAGTCTCTTACAATTTGGGACTCGGGACGAGCAGTACTTC. Protein sequence: CASSLSLLQFGTRDEQYF.

The chain uses TRBV7-2 and TRBJ2-7; 10 bases fit TRBD2. The CDR3 contains 15 residues. J lost 2 bases, V lost 4 bases, and 5 bases had no gene match. CDR1 SGHTA and CDR2 FQGNSA come from the germline V gene. CDR3 protein: CASSYAGTSAYEQYF. In nucleotides, the CDR3 is TGTGCCAGCAGCTACGCGGGGACTAGCGCCTACGAGCAGTACTTC.

This clone is a singleton in its sample. This sequence joins TRBV18 and TRBJ1-1; TRBD1 is a possible D gene (5 bases). V was shortened by 0 bases and J by 1 base, with 18 bases between the two germline ends. In germline, CDR1 is KGHSH, CDR2 LQKENI. The CDR3 totals 18 residues. In nucleotides, the CDR3 is TGTGCCAGCTCACCACCGGGACCAGATAAAATGCCGAACACTGAAGCTTTCTTT. It yields the protein CASSPPGPDKMPNTEAFF.